The clone carrying this TCR beta chain has a count of ten or more. The antigen is undetermined. The CDR3 length is 13 residues. The germline V and J ends were trimmed by 3 bases and 5 bases, with 13 bases remaining between them. Per the germline V gene, CDR1 is DFQATT and CDR2 is SNEGSKA (reference sequence). These data belong to a study of T-cell reconstitution after alpha-beta-depleted transplantation in children. Notes on the study in general: Some patients showed high day-60 TCRbeta diversity, which derived from surviving recipient T cells and thymic progenitors. T-cell counts and diversity at one year following transplant were attributed mainly to newly produced T cells. Reported findings indicate that, about two months after transplant, alpha-beta T cells came from several hundred expanded clones, which were derived from non-depleted graft cells.

Unique molecular identifiers featured in how the TCRbeta library was prepared. Via MiXCR, TCRdb re-called the PCR reads, giving one row per CDR3 protein. This sample yields hundreds of thousands of distinct CDR3 sequences, of which roughly 14% are seen a single time; 0.79% belongs to the top ten. This sample comprised PBMCs, obtained before TCRalphabeta/CD19-depleted stem cell transplant. The V call is TRBV20-1, the J call TRBJ2-5; a weak D match, TRBD1 (6 bases). The source of this sequence is a girl under 10 years old with congenital amegakaryocytic thrombocytopenia, due to receive a stem cell transplant. CDR3 DNA sequence: TGCAGTGCTAGCCCCACAGGGTGGGAGACCCAGTACTTC. Encoded protein: CSASPTGWETQYF.